One T cell receptor (beta chain) is described in this entry. Its target is not known. The data were taken from a study of T-cell reconstitution after alpha-beta-depleted transplantation in children. Study-level findings and limits: Some patients' high day-60 TCRbeta diversity was traced to surviving recipient T cells and thymic progenitors. T-cell numbers and diversity one year post-transplant derived largely from freshly generated T cells.

TCRbeta library construction was performed incorporating unique molecular identifiers. TCRdb used MiXCR to reprocess the PCR reads, holding one entry per CDR3 protein. The table has 800,000 to 1,000,000 distinct CDR3 sequences, less than 30% seen once. This CDR3 is built from 12 residues. From germline, CDR1 is DFQATT and CDR2 SNEGSKA (reference sequence). Trimming removed 5 bases at V and 6 bases at J, with 10 bases between. The genes are TRBV20-1 and TRBJ2-2; the D is unclear. This TCR came from a boy in the first two years of life who had a stem cell transplant for SCID, so the T cells may come from the graft donor. Sequenced material: PBMCs, mostly from graft donor cells, taken 360 days after TCRalphabeta/CD19-depleted stem cell transplant. The CDR3 loop is CSAEKWAGELFF. As DNA, the CDR3 is TGCAGTGCTGAGAAATGGGCCGGGGAGCTGTTTTTT.